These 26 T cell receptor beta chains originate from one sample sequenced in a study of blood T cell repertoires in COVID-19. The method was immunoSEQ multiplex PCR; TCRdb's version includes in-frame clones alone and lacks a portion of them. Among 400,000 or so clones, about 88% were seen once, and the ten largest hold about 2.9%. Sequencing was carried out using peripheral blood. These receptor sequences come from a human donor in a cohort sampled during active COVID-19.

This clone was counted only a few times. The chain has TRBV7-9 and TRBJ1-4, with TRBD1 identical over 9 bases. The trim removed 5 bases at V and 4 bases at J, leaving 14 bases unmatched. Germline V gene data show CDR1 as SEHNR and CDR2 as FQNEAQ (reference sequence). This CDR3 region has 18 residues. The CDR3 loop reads CASSVLPGQGRDNEKLFF. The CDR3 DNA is TGTGCCAGCAGCGTCCTCCCGGGACAGGGAAGAGATAATGAAAAACTGTTTTTT.

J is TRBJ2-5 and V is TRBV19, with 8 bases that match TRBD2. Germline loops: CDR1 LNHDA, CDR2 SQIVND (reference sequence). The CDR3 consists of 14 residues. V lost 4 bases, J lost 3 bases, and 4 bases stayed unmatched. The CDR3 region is CASSKGLDKETQYF. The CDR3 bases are TGTGCCAGTAGTAAGGGACTAGACAAAGAGACCCAGTACTTC.

The CDR3 nucleotides read TGTGCCAGCAGCGTAGGGCTAGCGGGTGACACAGAGACCGGGGAGCTGTTTTTT. This sequence encodes CASSVGLAGDTETGELFF. This chain links TRBV9 with TRBJ2-2; the match to TRBD2 covers 8 bases. V trimming: 0 bases; J trimming: 5 bases; junction bases outside the gene matches: 12. The germline gives CDR1 SGDLS, CDR2 YYNGEE. The length of the CDR3 is 18 residues.

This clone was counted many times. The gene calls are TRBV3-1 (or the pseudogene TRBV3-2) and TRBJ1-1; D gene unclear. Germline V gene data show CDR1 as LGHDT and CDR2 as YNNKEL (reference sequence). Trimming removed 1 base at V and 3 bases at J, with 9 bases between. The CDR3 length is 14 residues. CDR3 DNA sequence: TGTGCCAGCAGCCAAGTCCTCGGGGACACTGAAGCTTTCTTT. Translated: CASSQVLGDTEAFF.

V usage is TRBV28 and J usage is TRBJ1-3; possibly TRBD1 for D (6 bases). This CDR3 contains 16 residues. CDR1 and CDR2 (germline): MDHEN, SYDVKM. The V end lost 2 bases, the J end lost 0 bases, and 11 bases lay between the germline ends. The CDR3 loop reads CASSLAETGSGNTIYF. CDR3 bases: TGTGCCAGCAGTTTAGCGGAGACAGGCTCTGGAAACACCATATATTTT.

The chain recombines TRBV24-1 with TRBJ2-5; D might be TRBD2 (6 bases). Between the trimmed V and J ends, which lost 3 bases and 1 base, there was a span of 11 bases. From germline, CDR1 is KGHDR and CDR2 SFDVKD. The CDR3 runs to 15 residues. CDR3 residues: CATSDALEGQETQYF. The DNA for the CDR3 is TGTGCCACCAGTGATGCCCTGGAGGGCCAAGAGACCCAGTACTTC.

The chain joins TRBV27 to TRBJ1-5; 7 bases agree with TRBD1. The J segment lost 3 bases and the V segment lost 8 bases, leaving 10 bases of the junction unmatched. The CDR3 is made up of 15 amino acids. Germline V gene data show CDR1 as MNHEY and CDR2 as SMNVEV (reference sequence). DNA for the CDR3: TGTGCCAGCTCCTTTGCGGGACAGACCAATCAGCCCCAGCATTTT. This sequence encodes CASSFAGQTNQPQHF.

CDR3 DNA: TGTGCCAGCAGCCAAGATCTTGGAGGGGTCGGGACCCAGTACTTC. Its protein is CASSQDLGGVGTQYF. This sequence joins TRBV3-1 (or the pseudogene TRBV3-2) and TRBJ2-5, with D possibly TRBD2 on 6 matching bases. Germline CDR1 and CDR2: LGHDT and YNNKEL (reference sequence). V gave up 0 bases and J gave up 7 bases, with 15 bases separating them. The CDR3 runs to 15 residues.

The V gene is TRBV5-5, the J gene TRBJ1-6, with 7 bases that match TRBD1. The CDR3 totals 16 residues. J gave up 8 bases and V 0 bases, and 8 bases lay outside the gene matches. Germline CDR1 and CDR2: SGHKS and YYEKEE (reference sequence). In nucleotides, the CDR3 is TGTGCCAGCAGCTTGGGCGCGACAGGGCCTGATTCACCCCTCCACTTT. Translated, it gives CASSLGATGPDSPLHF.

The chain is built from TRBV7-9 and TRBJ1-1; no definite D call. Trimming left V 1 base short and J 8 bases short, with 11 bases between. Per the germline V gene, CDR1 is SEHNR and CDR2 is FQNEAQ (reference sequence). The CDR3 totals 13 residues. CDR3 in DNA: TGTGCCAGCAGCTTAGACAGCACTGGAGAAGCTTTCTTT. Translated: CASSLDSTGEAFF.

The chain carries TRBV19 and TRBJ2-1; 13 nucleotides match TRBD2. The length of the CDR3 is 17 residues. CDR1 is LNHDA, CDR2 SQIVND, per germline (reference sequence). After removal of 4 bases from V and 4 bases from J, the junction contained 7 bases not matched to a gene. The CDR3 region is CASSRLAGGPGYNEQFF. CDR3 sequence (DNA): TGTGCCAGTAGTAGACTAGCGGGGGGCCCGGGTTACAATGAGCAGTTCTTC. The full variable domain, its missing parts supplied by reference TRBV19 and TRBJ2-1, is DGGITQSPKYLFRKEGQNVTLSCEQNLNHDAMYWYRQDPGQGLRLIYYSQIVNDFQKGDIAEGYSVSREKKESFPLTVTSAQKNPTAFYLCASSRLAGGPGYNEQFFGPGTRLTVL.

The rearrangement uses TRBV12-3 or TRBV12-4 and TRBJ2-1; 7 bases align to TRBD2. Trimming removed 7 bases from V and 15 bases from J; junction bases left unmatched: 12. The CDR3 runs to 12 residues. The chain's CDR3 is CASKNQRGKAFF. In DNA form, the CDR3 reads TGTGCCAGCAAGAACCAGCGGGGTAAGGCGTTCTTC.

This CDR3 is CASSPRTGTSTEAFF. CDR3 DNA: TGTGCCAGCAGCCCACGGACAGGGACGAGCACTGAAGCTTTCTTT. V gene TRBV11-3 combines with J gene TRBJ1-1, with TRBD1 identical over 8 bases. Germline V CDR1 and CDR2: SGHNT, YENEEA. The junction had 9 bases not matched to a gene; V was cut back by 5 bases and J by 4 bases. The CDR3 runs 15 residues.

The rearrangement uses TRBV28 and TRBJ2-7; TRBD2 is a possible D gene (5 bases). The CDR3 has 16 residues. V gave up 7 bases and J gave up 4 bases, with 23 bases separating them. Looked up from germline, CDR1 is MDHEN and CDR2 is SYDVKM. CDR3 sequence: CASTPAGAAGKYEQYF. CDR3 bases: TGTGCCAGCACCCCGGCCGGAGCAGCCGGGAAGTACGAGCAGTACTTC.

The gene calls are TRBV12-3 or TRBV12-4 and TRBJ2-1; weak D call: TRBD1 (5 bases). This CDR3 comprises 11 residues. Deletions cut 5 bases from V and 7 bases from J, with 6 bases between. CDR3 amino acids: CASSQGNEQFF. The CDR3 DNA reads TGTGCCAGCAGTCAGGGAAATGAGCAGTTCTTC.

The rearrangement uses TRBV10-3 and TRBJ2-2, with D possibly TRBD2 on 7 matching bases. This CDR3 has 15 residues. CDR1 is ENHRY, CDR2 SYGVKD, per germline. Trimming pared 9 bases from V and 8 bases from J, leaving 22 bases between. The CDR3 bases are TGTGCCATTTCGGGGGGTGCCGGGGGCAAGGGGGAGCTGTTTTTT. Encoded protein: CAISGGAGGKGELFF.

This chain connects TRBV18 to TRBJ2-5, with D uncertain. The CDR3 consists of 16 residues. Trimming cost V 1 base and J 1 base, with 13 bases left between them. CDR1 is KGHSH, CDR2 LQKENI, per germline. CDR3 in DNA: TGTGCCAGCTCACCACAGTTTGACATGGGCCAAGAGACCCAGTACTTC. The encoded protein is CASSPQFDMGQETQYF.

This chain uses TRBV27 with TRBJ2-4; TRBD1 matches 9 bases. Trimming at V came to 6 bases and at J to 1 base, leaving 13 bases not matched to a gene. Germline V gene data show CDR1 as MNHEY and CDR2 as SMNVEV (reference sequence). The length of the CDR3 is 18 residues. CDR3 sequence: CASSLRDRDDSAKNIQYF. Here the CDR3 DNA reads TGTGCCAGCAGCCTCCGGGACAGGGATGATTCGGCCAAAAACATTCAGTACTTC.

The CDR3 nucleotides are TGTGCCAGCAGCCCGGACACTAGCACAGATACGCAGTATTTT. Protein sequence: CASSPDTSTDTQYF. The chain is built from TRBV5-4 and TRBJ2-3; a weak D match, TRBD1 (5 bases). The CDR3 sequence is 14 residues long. Looked up from germline, CDR1 is SGHNT and CDR2 is YYREEE (reference sequence). The germline V and J ends were trimmed by 4 bases and 0 bases, with 9 bases remaining between them.

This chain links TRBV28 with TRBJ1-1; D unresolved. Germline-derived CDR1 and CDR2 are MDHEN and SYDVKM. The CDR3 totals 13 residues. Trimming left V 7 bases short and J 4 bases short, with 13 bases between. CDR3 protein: CASKLPAGTEAFF. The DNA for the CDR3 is TGTGCCAGCAAACTTCCGGCGGGCACTGAAGCTTTCTTT.

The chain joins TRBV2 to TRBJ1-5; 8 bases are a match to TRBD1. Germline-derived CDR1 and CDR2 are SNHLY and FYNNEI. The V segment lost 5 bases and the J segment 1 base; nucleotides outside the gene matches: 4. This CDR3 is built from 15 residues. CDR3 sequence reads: CASSRGQGSNQPQHF. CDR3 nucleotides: TGTGCCAGCAGTAGAGGACAGGGAAGCAATCAGCCCCAGCATTTT. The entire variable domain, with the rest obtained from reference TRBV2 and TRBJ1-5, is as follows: EPEVTQTPSHQVTQMGQEVILRCVPISNHLYFYWYRQILGQKVEFLVSFYNNEISEKSEIFDDQFSVERPDGSNFTLKIRSTKLEDSAMYFCASSRGQGSNQPQHFGDGTRLSIL.

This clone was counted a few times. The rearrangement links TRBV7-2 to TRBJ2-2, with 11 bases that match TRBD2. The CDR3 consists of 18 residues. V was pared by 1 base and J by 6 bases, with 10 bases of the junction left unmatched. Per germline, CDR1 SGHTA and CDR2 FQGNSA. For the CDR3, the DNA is TGTGCCAGCAGCTTAGTTTCTCTAGCGGGGGGCCCCGCCGGGGAGCTGTTTTTT. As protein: CASSLVSLAGGPAGELFF.

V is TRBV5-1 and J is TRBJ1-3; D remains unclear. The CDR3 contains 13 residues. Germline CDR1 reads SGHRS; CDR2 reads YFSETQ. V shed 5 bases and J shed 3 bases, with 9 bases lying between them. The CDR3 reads CASSQDFGNTIYF. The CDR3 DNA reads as TGCGCCAGCAGTCAAGACTTTGGAAACACCATATATTTT.

The CDR3: CASSLGQYNEQFF. Written as DNA, the CDR3 is TGTGCCAGCAGTCTAGGACAGTACAATGAGCAGTTCTTC. J is TRBJ2-1 and V is TRBV11-2, with a possible D match to TRBD1 (6 bases). V was pared by 6 bases and J by 4 bases, with 10 bases between. In germline, CDR1 is SGHAT, CDR2 FQNNGV. CDR3 length equals 13 residues.

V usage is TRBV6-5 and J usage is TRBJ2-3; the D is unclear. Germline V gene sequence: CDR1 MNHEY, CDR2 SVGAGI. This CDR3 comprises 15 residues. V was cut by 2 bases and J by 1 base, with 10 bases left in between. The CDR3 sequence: CASSYGSYRTDTQYF. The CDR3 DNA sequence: TGTGCCAGCAGTTACGGCAGTTACCGCACAGATACGCAGTATTTT.

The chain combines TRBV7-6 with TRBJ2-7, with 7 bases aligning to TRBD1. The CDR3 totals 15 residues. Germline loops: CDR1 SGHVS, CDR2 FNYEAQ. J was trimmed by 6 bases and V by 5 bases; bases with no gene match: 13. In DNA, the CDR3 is TGTGCCAGCAGCGGCTACAGGGGCAGAAAAGGCGAGCAGTACTTC. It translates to CASSGYRGRKGEQYF.